This section outlines one T cell receptor (beta chain) sequence together with its context. The antigen is undetermined. A junction boundary mismatches the germline segment, possibly from a read error. This CDR3 is also generated by other DNA sequences in the sample. The naive CD8 fraction comprised CD45RO-negative cells positively selected for CCR7 and excluded terminally differentiated effector memory CD45RA+ cells. Only Caucasian adults living in Nashville, Tennessee served as donors. The assay used deep level. TCRdb keeps only in-frame clones here, not all; method: immunoSEQ multiplex PCR. The sample has 750,000 to 1,000,000 clones, almost 95% seen once. These data originate in a study of shared clonotypes between healthy human individuals. Germline CDR1 is MGHRA and CDR2 is YSYEKL. The CDR3 covers 15 residues. Whole-study results and caveats: Donor scarcity curtailed the genetic and exposure-history diversity represented herein.

Sequencing was carried out using naive CD8+ T cells sorted from blood. J is TRBJ2-7 and V is TRBV4-1; 11 nucleotides align to TRBD2. The clonotype was recovered from a man aged 25-45 years in good health. In DNA form, the CDR3 reads TGCGCCAGCAGCCAAACTAGCGGGAGCTCCTACGAGCAATACTTC. Protein: CASSQTSGSSYEQYF.